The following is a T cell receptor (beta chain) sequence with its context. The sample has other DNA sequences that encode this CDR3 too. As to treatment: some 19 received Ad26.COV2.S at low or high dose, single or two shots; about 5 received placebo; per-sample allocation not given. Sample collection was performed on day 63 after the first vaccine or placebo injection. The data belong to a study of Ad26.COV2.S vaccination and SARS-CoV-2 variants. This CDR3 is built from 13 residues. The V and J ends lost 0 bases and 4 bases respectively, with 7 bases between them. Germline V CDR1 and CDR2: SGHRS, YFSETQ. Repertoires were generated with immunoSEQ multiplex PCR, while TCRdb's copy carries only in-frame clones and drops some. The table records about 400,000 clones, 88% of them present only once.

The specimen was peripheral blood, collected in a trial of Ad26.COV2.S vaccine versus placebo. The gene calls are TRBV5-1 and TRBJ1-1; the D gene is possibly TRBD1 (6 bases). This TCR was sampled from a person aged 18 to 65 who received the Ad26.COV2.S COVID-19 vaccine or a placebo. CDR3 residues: CASSLDRVTEAFF. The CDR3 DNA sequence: TGCGCCAGCAGCTTGGACAGGGTCACTGAAGCTTTCTTT. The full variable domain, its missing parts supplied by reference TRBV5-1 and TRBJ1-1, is KAGVTQTPRYLIKTRGQQVTLSCSPISGHRSVSWYQQTPGQGLQFLFEYFSETQRNKGNFPGRFSGRQFSNSRSEMNVSTLELGDSALYLCASSLDRVTEAFFGQGTRLTVV.